Sequencing of this T cell receptor beta chain was carried out in a study of prognosis after radiotherapy for stage I lung cancer. Study background: With a biologically effective dose of at least 100 Gy, radiotherapy took the form of SBRT split into 3 to 5 fractions. Study findings and constraints: Among expanded TCR clones, tumor specificity was not determined.

It was by two-round multiplex PCR that TCR beta CDR3 was amplified from genomic DNA. Every TRBV and TRBJ gene had its own specific primer in first-round PCR. Using its own MiXCR run on the multiplex PCR reads, TCRdb lists one record per CDR3 protein. This table has 45,000 to 70,000 distinct CDR3 sequences, about a quarter appearing once. As for this clonotype: What it binds is unknown. This may stem from a read error, because a much larger clone lies one nucleotide away.

V was pared by 0 bases and J by 4 bases, with 4 bases of the junction left unmatched. The CDR3 consists of 16 residues. The germline V gene has CDR1 MGHRA and CDR2 YSYEKL. The sequences come from PBMCs, collected before or after stereotactic body radiation therapy (not recorded which). This clonotype was obtained from a donor aged 50 or older with non-small cell lung cancer. The chain employs TRBV4-1 and TRBJ1-2; 11 bases line up with TRBD1. The CDR3 DNA reads TGCGCCAGCAGCCAAGATCGGGACAGGGGGAGCTATGGCTACACCTTC. It encodes CASSQDRDRGSYGYTF.